The 12 T cell receptor beta chains presented below share a single source sample, sequenced in a study of blood T cell repertoires in COVID-19. The data were produced by immunoSEQ multiplex PCR, yet TCRdb's version contains in-frame clones alone and is incomplete. Of about 410,000 clones in the sample, less than 95% were seen once. The sequenced material came from PBMCs or T cells enriched from blood (not recorded which). These receptor sequences come from a young man who had recovered from COVID-19.

The chain joins TRBV12-3 or TRBV12-4 to TRBJ1-1; 9 bases align to TRBD1. Trimming removed 5 bases from V and 11 bases from J; junction bases left unmatched: 6. The CDR3 loop spans 12 amino acids. This CDR3 reads CASSAGTGKAFF. CDR3 in DNA: TGTGCCAGCAGTGCTGGGACAGGGAAGGCTTTCTTT.

This sequence joins TRBV4-1 and TRBJ1-1, with D tentatively TRBD1 (6 bases). The CDR3 spans 14 residues. Between the trimmed V and J ends, which lost 3 bases and 5 bases, there was a span of 13 bases. The V gene's germline CDR1 is MGHRA and CDR2 YSYEKL. The CDR3 loop is CASSHMTGGTEAFF. The CDR3 DNA sequence: TGCGCCAGCAGCCACATGACAGGAGGAACTGAAGCTTTCTTT.

The V call is TRBV5-1, the J call TRBJ2-2; TRBD2 is a possible D gene (7 bases). This CDR3 has 16 residues. The V gene lost 4 bases and the J gene lost 1 base, with 14 bases spanning the gap. In germline, CDR1 is SGHRS, CDR2 YFSETQ. The CDR3 loop is CASSPLGGGNTGELFF. The CDR3 nucleotides are TGCGCCAGCAGCCCCCTGGGAGGGGGGAACACCGGGGAGCTGTTTTTT.

This sequence joins TRBV5-4 and TRBJ2-5; unclear D gene. V lost 0 bases to trimming and J lost 5 bases, with 8 bases between them. The CDR3 sequence is 13 residues long. Germline loops: CDR1 SGHNT, CDR2 YYREEE (reference sequence). The CDR3 coding sequence is TGTGCCAGCAGCTTGGCCGGAGCTGAGACCCAGTACTTC. Encoded protein: CASSLAGAETQYF.

In DNA, the CDR3 is TGCGCCAGCCAAGTCCCGGGTAGCTCCTACAATGAGCAGTTCTTC. Encoded protein: CASQVPGSSYNEQFF. J is TRBJ2-1 and V is TRBV10-1; no clear D gene. The CDR3 has 15 residues. Germline V gene sequence: CDR1 WNHNN, CDR2 SYGVQD (reference sequence). The V end lost 8 bases, the J end lost 0 bases, and 14 bases lay between the germline ends.

V usage is TRBV6-4 and J usage is TRBJ2-4; TRBD2 agrees at 9 bases. V lost 4 bases to trimming and J lost 2 bases; unmatched junction nucleotides: 0. The CDR3 consists of 14 residues. Germline assignment: CDR1 MRHNA and CDR2 SNTAGT. CDR3 protein: CASSASGTKNIQYF. DNA for the CDR3: TGTGCCAGCAGTGCTAGCGGGACCAAAAACATTCAGTACTTC.

On this clone: Other DNA sequences from this sample encode an identical CDR3 as well. V is TRBV7-2 and J is TRBJ1-5; D ambiguous. The CDR3 is 13 amino acids. The germline V gene encodes CDR1 SGHTA and CDR2 FQGNSA. Trimming pared 0 bases from V and 6 bases from J, leaving 6 bases between. The CDR3 sequence is CASSLAGGQPQHF. CDR3 sequence (DNA): TGTGCCAGCAGCTTAGCGGGAGGTCAGCCCCAGCATTTT. Full variable domain (remainder filled in from reference TRBV7-2 and TRBJ1-5): GAGVSQSPSNKVTEKGKDVELRCDPISGHTALYWYRQSLGQGLEFLIYFQGNSAPDKSGLPSDRFSAERTGGSVSTLTIQRTQQEDSAVYLCASSLAGGQPQHFGDGTRLSIL.

This sequence joins TRBV21-1 and TRBJ1-6; no check of the table's D call, TRBD1, against the DNA was made. TRBV21-1 is annotated as a pseudogene. CDR3 length: 15 amino acids. The CDR3 spells CASSKVAGYNSPLHF. Here the CDR3 DNA reads TGTGCCAGCAGCAAAGTGGCAGGATATAATTCACCCCTCCACTTT.

The V call is TRBV7-3, the J call TRBJ1-2; no reliable D call. Germline lookup yields CDR1 SGHTA and CDR2 FQGTGA. With 2 bases removed from V and 4 bases from J, the gap between germline ends came to 14 bases. CDR3 size: 15 residues. CDR3 in amino acids: CASSLDRKSGYGYTF. The CDR3 DNA reads as TGTGCCAGCAGCTTAGACCGGAAGAGCGGCTATGGCTACACCTTC.

The chain joins TRBV5-4 to TRBJ2-1; D remains ambiguous. Germline V gene lookup returns CDR1 SGHNT and CDR2 YYREEE (reference sequence). Trimming pared 6 bases from V and 0 bases from J, leaving 10 bases between. The CDR3 is made up of 14 amino acids. The CDR3 bases are TGTGCCAGCACCGAGCAAAGCTCCTACAATGAGCAGTTCTTC. As protein: CASTEQSSYNEQFF.

This clone was counted a single time. The chain links TRBV20-1 to TRBJ1-5, with TRBD1 matching over 7 bases. Per the germline V gene, CDR1 is DFQATT and CDR2 is SNEGSKA (reference sequence). The CDR3 covers 13 residues. After removal of 6 bases from V and 2 bases from J, the junction contained 4 bases not matched to a gene. In nucleotides, the CDR3 is TGCAGTGCAAGTGGACAGGGCAATCAGCCCCAGCATTTT. Protein product: CSASGQGNQPQHF.

This sequence joins TRBV28 and TRBJ1-2; D is possibly TRBD1 (5 bases). Germline lookup yields CDR1 MDHEN and CDR2 SYDVKM. With 7 bases removed from V and 2 bases from J, the gap between germline ends came to 11 bases. The CDR3 contains 13 residues. CDR3 nucleotide sequence: TGTGCCAGCACCCTTGGGGGGAACTATGGCTACACCTTC. Its protein is CASTLGGNYGYTF.